This T cell receptor beta chain was identified in a study of T cells in Graves' hyperthyroidism and ophthalmopathy. The CDR3 contains 15 residues. Germline V lookup: CDR1 MGHRA, CDR2 YSYEKL. Trimming left V 2 bases short and J 4 bases short, with 12 bases between. This clonotype was seen a few times. Amplification targeted TCR beta CDR3 regions from RNA transcripts. First-round RT-PCR of the TCR CDR3 relied on the HTBI primer set. TCRdb reanalysed the multiplex PCR reads using MiXCR and keeps one entry per CDR3 protein. Altogether 200,000 to 250,000 distinct CDR3 sequences are present, roughly 15% being singletons, with the ten largest covering around 30%.

This clonotype originated in a woman aged 18-29 years with Graves' ophthalmopathy. The specimen sequenced was blood. The chain uses TRBV4-1 and TRBJ1-3; D is ambiguous. CDR3 residues: CASSQFMVMGNTIYF. Here the CDR3 DNA reads TGCGCCAGCAGCCAATTTATGGTTATGGGAAACACCATATATTTT.